This TCR beta chain was recovered during a study of T cells after posttransplantation cyclophosphamide. Measured with immunoSEQ multiplex PCR; TCRdb has only the in-frame clones, and not every one. The data contain 66,000 or so clones, around 95% of them singletons. Looked up from germline, CDR1 is GTSNPN and CDR2 is SVGIG (reference sequence). This CDR3 comprises 13 residues. V was clipped by 3 bases and J by 6 bases, with 14 bases between them. On the day of bone marrow donation, the related graft donor provided peripheral blood. Sequencing was done on a sample of PBMCs. This rearrangement joins TRBV30 to TRBJ1-1; D might be TRBD1 (6 bases). This TCR came from a woman in her thirties in good health and a related stem cell transplant donor. Written as DNA, the CDR3 is TGTGCCTGGAGAACAGGGACTTGGGCTGAAGCTTTCTTT. Amino acids: CAWRTGTWAEAFF.